This T cell receptor beta chain is from a study of T cell responses to AZD1222 COVID-19 vaccine. Study information: Second-dose intervals of approximately 4 or approximately 12 weeks were pooled.

Points from the study as a whole: Repertoires were obtained only post-peak T cell response. Among spike-specific TCRs, nearly half reportedly target unmutated variant regions.

Libraries were prepared by immunoSEQ multiplex PCR; TCRdb keeps only in-frame clonotypes and omits some of them. This sample yields 90,000 to 150,000 clones, of which about nine tenths are seen a single time; about 7.8% belongs to the top ten. With respect to this clone: Its cognate antigen is unknown.

Trimming cost V 8 bases and J 10 bases; bases outside gene matches: 10. The germline V gene encodes CDR1 MDHEN and CDR2 SYDVKM. The CDR3 covers 12 residues. The TCR comes from an adult in good health. The specimen comprised peripheral blood, sampled on day 0 of AZD1222 vaccination. The J gene is TRBJ1-1, the V gene TRBV28, with TRBD1 matching 7 bases. The CDR3 DNA reads TGTGCCAGCGCAACCCAGGGGGTACGAGCTTTCTTT. Translating gives CASATQGVRAFF.